This T cell receptor beta chain was identified during a study of blood T cell repertoires in COVID-19. Looking at the study overall: There were acute and convalescent COVID-19 samples, and they came from the United States, Italy and Spain. PBMCs, B-cell-depleted T cells, or T cells provided the cDNA or gDNA that made up the material.

How the authors handled the data: Amplification from reference gene primers served as the basis for estimated nucleated cell counts. Method: immunoSEQ multiplex PCR; TCRdb's copy keeps in-frame clones and lacks some. V and J calls and clone size come straight from that table; D and trimming were deduced from the DNA. The sample holds roughly 150,000 clones, over 70% seen once. V lost 5 bases and J 4 bases, leaving 8 bases between the germline ends. The CDR3 has 11 residues. CDR1 is DFQATT, CDR2 SNEGSKA, per germline (reference sequence). The sequenced sample was peripheral blood. The TCR originated in a man aged 50-59 years with active or convalescent COVID-19. J is TRBJ1-2 and V is TRBV20-1, with D possibly matching TRBD1 (6 bases). The CDR3 reads CSAWGLYGYTF. For the CDR3, the DNA is TGCAGTGCTTGGGGGCTCTATGGCTACACCTTC.